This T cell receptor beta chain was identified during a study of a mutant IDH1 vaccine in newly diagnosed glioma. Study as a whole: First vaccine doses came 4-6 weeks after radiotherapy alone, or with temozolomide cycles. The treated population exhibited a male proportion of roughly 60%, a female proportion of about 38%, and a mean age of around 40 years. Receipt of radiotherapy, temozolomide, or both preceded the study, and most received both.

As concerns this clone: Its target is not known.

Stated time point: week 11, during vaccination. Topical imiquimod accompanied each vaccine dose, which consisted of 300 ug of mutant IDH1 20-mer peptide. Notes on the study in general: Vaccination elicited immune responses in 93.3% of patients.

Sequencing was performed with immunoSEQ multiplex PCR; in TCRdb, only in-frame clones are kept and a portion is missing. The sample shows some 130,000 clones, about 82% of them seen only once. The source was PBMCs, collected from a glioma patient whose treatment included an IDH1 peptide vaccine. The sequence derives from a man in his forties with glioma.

This chain's CDR3 is CASSVSSQGRAIQYF. CDR3 nucleotide sequence: TGTGCCAGCAGCGTCTCCTCTCAGGGGAGGGCCATTCAGTACTTC. The chain joins TRBV7-2 to TRBJ2-4; a weak D match, TRBD2 (7 bases). Germline CDR1 SGHTA, CDR2 FQGNSA. V was pared by 5 bases and J by 9 bases, with 20 bases between. The CDR3 is made up of 15 amino acids. Using reference TRBV7-2 and TRBJ2-4 for the parts outside the CDR3, the full variable domain is GAGVSQSPSNKVTEKGKDVELRCDPISGHTALYWYRQSLGQGLEFLIYFQGNSAPDKSGLPSDRFSAERTGGSVSTLTIQRTQQEDSAVYLCASSVSSQGRAIQYFGAGTRLSVL.